The 24 T cell receptor beta chains reported below all come from one sample, sequenced in a study of CD4+ T cells in melanoma. TCRdb's copy holds only in-frame clones and misses some; the assay was immunoSEQ multiplex PCR. This table has about 14,000 clones, 70% appearing once. The material sequenced was cells from a culture (not recorded whether cultured in vitro). The receptors were gathered from a human donor with melanoma.

This clone showed up just once. The CDR3 nucleotides are TGTGCCAGCAGCTTATCCCCCACCGGGGCCTACAATGAGCAGTTCTTC. This codes for CASSLSPTGAYNEQFF. This chain uses TRBV7-3 with TRBJ2-1, with D maybe TRBD2 (5 bases). V was clipped by 2 bases and J by 2 bases, with 13 bases between them. The CDR3 runs to 16 residues. Germline CDR1 SGHTA, CDR2 FQGTGA.

V and J are TRBV6-5 and TRBJ2-3, with 8 bases fitting TRBD2. The CDR3 extends over 15 amino acids. The trim removed 6 bases at V and 3 bases at J, leaving 8 bases unmatched. Germline V lookup: CDR1 MNHEY, CDR2 SVGAGI. The DNA of the CDR3 is TGTGCCAGCAGACAACGGGGGGGAACTACAGATACGCAGTATTTT. The encoded protein is CASRQRGGTTDTQYF.

The V gene is TRBV15, the J gene TRBJ1-1, with 7 bases aligning to TRBD1. The CDR3 covers 18 residues. Germline trimming cut 0 bases from V and 1 base from J; bases unmatched to any gene: 11. Germline-derived CDR1 and CDR2 are LNHNV and YYDKDF (reference sequence). Here the CDR3 DNA reads TGTGCCACCAGCAGAGATTTCCGCCGTCAGGGGGGGAACACTGAAGCTTTCTTT. Its protein product is CATSRDFRRQGGNTEAFF.

This clone was counted only a few times. This sequence joins TRBV2 and TRBJ2-7; 10 nucleotides line up with TRBD2. This CDR3 region has 14 residues. Per germline, CDR1 SNHLY and CDR2 FYNNEI. V shed 4 bases, J shed 6 bases, and the junction held 6 bases outside the gene matches. The CDR3: CASSAASGGPEQYF. CDR3 DNA: TGTGCCAGCAGTGCCGCTAGCGGGGGCCCCGAGCAGTACTTC.

This chain links TRBV2 with TRBJ2-4; 7 nucleotides match TRBD1. The CDR3 extends over 15 amino acids. Losses at the gene ends were 6 bases for V and 9 bases for J; bases not matched to a gene: 14. The germline CDR1 and CDR2 sequences are SNHLY and FYNNEI. The CDR3 spells CASSQYQGVGSIQYF. DNA of the CDR3: TGTGCCAGCAGCCAGTATCAGGGGGTAGGGAGCATTCAGTACTTC. Full variable domain (outside the CDR3, taken from reference TRBV2 and TRBJ2-4): EPEVTQTPSHQVTQMGQEVILRCVPISNHLYFYWYRQILGQKVEFLVSFYNNEISEKSEIFDDQFSVERPDGSNFTLKIRSTKLEDSAMYFCASSQYQGVGSIQYFGAGTRLSVL.

The count of this clone is one. The V and J genes are TRBV7-6 and TRBJ1-1; 7 bases are a match to TRBD1. The germline CDR1 and CDR2 sequences are SGHVS and FNYEAQ. Trimming at V came to 4 bases and at J to 2 bases, leaving 4 bases not matched to a gene. This CDR3 has 14 residues. As DNA, the CDR3 is TGTGCCAGCAGCTCGGGACAGCGTAACACTGAAGCTTTCTTT. This translates into CASSSGQRNTEAFF.

This clone showed up just a few times. V is TRBV2 and J is TRBJ1-2; TRBD1 might be the D (5 bases). With 3 bases removed from V and 7 bases from J, the gap between germline ends came to 12 bases. The germline gives CDR1 SNHLY, CDR2 FYNNEI. The length of the CDR3 is 13 residues. CDR3 coding DNA: TGTGCCAGCAGTGATTCTCCAGGGACTGGCTACACCTTC. This encodes CASSDSPGTGYTF.

Remarks on this clone: The junction and the germline gene differ at one end; a read error may be behind it. This chain joins TRBV10-3 and TRBJ2-7, with a weak D call TRBD1 (5 bases). CDR1 is ENHRY, CDR2 SYGVKD, per germline. There are 13 residues in the CDR3. CDR3: CASSSGRQYEQYF. The CDR3, as DNA: TGTGCCAGCAGTTCAGGGCGTCAGTACGAGCAGTACTTC.

The chain uses TRBV30 and TRBJ2-6; perhaps TRBD1 as D (6 bases). Trimming pared 1 base from V and 2 bases from J, leaving 15 bases between. This CDR3 is built from 17 residues. Germline loops: CDR1 GTSNPN, CDR2 SVGIG (reference sequence). The CDR3 region is CAWSGAGVWTGANVLTF. In DNA, the CDR3 is TGTGCCTGGAGTGGAGCAGGGGTCTGGACTGGGGCCAACGTCCTGACTTTC.

The chain joins TRBV5-1 to TRBJ1-3; D remains unclear. Germline values: CDR1 SGHRS, CDR2 YFSETQ. Trimming cost V 0 bases and J 1 base, with 14 bases left between them. The CDR3 spans 17 residues. The CDR3 loop is CASSLGLRDWSGNTIYF. The CDR3 coding sequence is TGCGCCAGCAGCTTGGGCCTACGGGATTGGTCTGGAAACACCATATATTTT. Looking up the rest from reference TRBV5-1 and TRBJ1-3 gives the full variable domain: KAGVTQTPRYLIKTRGQQVTLSCSPISGHRSVSWYQQTPGQGLQFLFEYFSETQRNKGNFPGRFSGRQFSNSRSEMNVSTLELGDSALYLCASSLGLRDWSGNTIYFGEGSWLTVV.

The rearrangement joins TRBV2 to TRBJ2-3, with a weak D call TRBD2 (6 bases). V was trimmed by 8 bases and J by 0 bases, leaving 12 bases between them. Germline CDR1 and CDR2: SNHLY and FYNNEI. This CDR3 has 14 amino acids. CDR3 DNA sequence: TGTGCCAGCGGCTTGCGGGGCAGCACAGATACGCAGTATTTT. It is translated as CASGLRGSTDTQYF.

The V gene is TRBV4-1, the J gene TRBJ1-1; 9 positions match TRBD1. The CDR3 is 15 amino acids. The junction had 9 bases not matched to a gene; V was cut back by 4 bases and J by 6 bases. CDR1 is MGHRA, CDR2 YSYEKL, per germline. The CDR3: CASSPTGTGRAEAFF. CDR3 sequence (DNA): TGCGCCAGCAGCCCAACCGGGACAGGGAGGGCTGAAGCTTTCTTT.

This chain links TRBV29-1 with TRBJ2-6; D call uncertain. Germline-derived CDR1 and CDR2 are SQVTM and ANQGSEA. V gave up 8 bases and J gave up 0 bases, with 8 bases separating them. The CDR3 totals 13 residues. CDR3 in DNA: TGCAGCACCTACTCCTCTGGGGCCAACGTCCTGACTTTC. It encodes CSTYSSGANVLTF.

This chain joins TRBV10-1 and TRBJ2-2; D not certain. The CDR3 loop spans 13 amino acids. Germline assignment: CDR1 WNHNN and CDR2 SYGVQD (reference sequence). With 6 bases removed from V and 0 bases from J, the gap between germline ends came to 5 bases. The CDR3 DNA follows: TGCGCCAGCAGAAGTACGAACACCGGGGAGCTGTTTTTT. It encodes CASRSTNTGELFF.

The chain recombines TRBV2 with TRBJ2-5; a weak D match, TRBD2 (6 bases). CDR3 size: 14 residues. Germline V gene lookup returns CDR1 SNHLY and CDR2 FYNNEI. With 3 bases removed from V and 5 bases from J, the gap between germline ends came to 13 bases. The CDR3 DNA sequence: TGTGCCAGCAGTGAGAGGTCCCGGGAGGAGACCCAGTACTTC. Protein product: CASSERSREETQYF.

This clone was seen just once. The chain uses TRBV5-5 and TRBJ1-1, with D tentatively TRBD1 (5 bases). Germline-derived CDR1 and CDR2 are SGHKS and YYEKEE (reference sequence). Trimming shortened V by 4 bases and J by 3 bases, and 10 bases separated the two germline ends. The CDR3 has 13 amino acids. For the CDR3, the DNA is TGTGCCAGCAGCGGGGTCAGGGACACTGAAGCTTTCTTT. This sequence encodes CASSGVRDTEAFF.

The chain employs TRBV4-1 and TRBJ2-1; 9 bases match TRBD1. Germline values: CDR1 MGHRA, CDR2 YSYEKL. V shed 5 bases, J shed 4 bases, and the junction held 21 bases outside the gene matches. The CDR3 spans 20 residues. The CDR3 loop reads CASSFYNRDRAFREYNEQFF. Written as DNA, the CDR3 is TGCGCCAGCAGCTTTTACAACCGGGACAGGGCGTTCCGGGAGTACAATGAGCAGTTCTTC.

The V gene is TRBV4-2, the J gene TRBJ2-3; 11 nucleotides line up with TRBD2. Germline CDR1 LGHNA, CDR2 YNFKEQ. The CDR3 spans 19 residues. J was trimmed by 1 base and V by 4 bases; bases with no gene match: 13. The CDR3 reads CASSPRLAGPPTRTDTQYF. In DNA, the CDR3 is TGTGCCAGCAGCCCTCGACTAGCGGGGCCACCAACGCGCACAGATACGCAGTATTTT.

J is TRBJ2-1 and V is TRBV11-2; D is unresolved. V was cut by 5 bases and J by 1 base, with 12 bases left in between. The length of the CDR3 is 15 residues. Germline CDR1 reads SGHAT; CDR2 reads FQNNGV. The CDR3 sequence is CASSPGPTSYNEQFF. CDR3 coding DNA: TGTGCCAGCAGCCCCGGGCCGACTTCCTACAATGAGCAGTTCTTC.

The V call is TRBV5-1, the J call TRBJ2-1; the match to TRBD1 covers 9 bases. The V and J ends lost 0 bases and 7 bases, in that order; junction bases with no gene match: 5. The CDR3 has 15 residues. Germline V lookup: CDR1 SGHRS, CDR2 YFSETQ. The CDR3 is CASSLDGQGTNEQFF. The CDR3 region has the DNA TGCGCCAGCAGCTTGGACGGACAGGGGACGAATGAGCAGTTCTTC.

The DNA for the CDR3 is TGTGCCAGCAGTTACGATTCTAGAATAAACACAGATACGCAGTATTTT. Residues: CASSYDSRINTDTQYF. The chain employs TRBV6-6 and TRBJ2-3; unclear D gene. Deletions cut 2 bases from V and 2 bases from J, with 14 bases between. The CDR3 is 16 amino acids. Germline CDR1 and CDR2: MNHNY and SVGAGI (reference sequence).

This rearrangement joins TRBV7-9 to TRBJ1-4; D ambiguous. V lost 3 bases and J 3 bases, leaving 8 bases between the germline ends. The germline CDR1 and CDR2 sequences are SEHNR and FQNEAQ (reference sequence). CDR3 length: 14 amino acids. The CDR3 nucleotides are TGTGCCAGCAGCTTGATATCCCCTAATGAAAAACTGTTTTTT. It is translated as CASSLISPNEKLFF. The full variable domain, with the rest looked up from reference TRBV7-9 and TRBJ1-4, is DTGVSQNPRHKITKRGQNVTFRCDPISEHNRLYWYRQTLGQGPEFLTYFQNEAQLEKSRLLSDRFSAERPKGSFSTLEIQRTEQGDSAMYLCASSLISPNEKLFFGSGTQLSVL.

This sequence joins TRBV4-1 and TRBJ2-5; a possible D gene is TRBD1 (5 bases). Germline V gene data show CDR1 as MGHRA and CDR2 as YSYEKL. Trimming cost V 2 bases and J 4 bases, with 23 bases left between them. The CDR3 has 18 residues. The DNA of the CDR3 is TGCGCCAGCAGCCAACTAACTTCAGGGAATCCTTGGGGAGAGACCCAGTACTTC. This gives the protein CASSQLTSGNPWGETQYF.

In this sample, this clone turned up a few times. The chain carries TRBV19 and TRBJ1-2; no firm D call. This CDR3 spans 16 amino acids. The V end lost 4 bases, the J end lost 2 bases, and 17 bases lay between the germline ends. The germline gives CDR1 LNHDA, CDR2 SQIVND (reference sequence). CDR3 DNA sequence: TGTGCCAGTAGTAGGACTGGACTCTATACAAACTATGGCTACACCTTC. It translates to CASSRTGLYTNYGYTF.